The T cell receptor beta chain under discussion was sequenced for a study of patients and donors after allogeneic stem cell transplantation (dated by TCRdb to about 2020). Library generation was performed with RT-PCR. The sequencer listed for this sample is NextSeq 550. TCRdb itself trimmed the public reads at Q25 with fastp, ran MiXCR and retained productive beta chains. Each entry is one CDR3 protein sequence, shown with its most common DNA and genes. Across this sample there are about a million distinct CDR3 sequences, with roughly 18% seen only once. Around 6% of the sample belongs to the ten largest clones. The germline V and J ends show losses of 5 bases and 2 bases respectively, and no gene match explains 2 bases of the junction. CDR1 and CDR2 were assigned from the germline V gene as ENHRY and SYGVKD. Including the terminal cysteine and phenylalanine, the CDR3 comprises 14 residues. This entry keeps only the CDR3 DNA: 42 bases, framed from base 1.

On this clonotype: Its antigen remains undetermined. Qualities for individual bases were not recorded, and no much larger clone is one base off.

Recombination connected TRBV10-3 to TRBJ2-3; 9 middle bases align to TRBD2. What was sequenced was blood, either unsorted or a sorted T cell fraction (not recorded which). This clonotype was obtained from a human donor who was either an allogeneic HSCT recipient or a stem cell or donor lymphocyte infusion donor (not recorded which). It is not recorded whose cells these are; they may come from a transplant donor. The CDR3 is CAISLAGNTDTQYF. The DNA is as follows: TGTGCCATCAGTCTAGCGGGAAACACAGATACGCAGTATTTT.